A selection of T cell receptor beta chains follows, all from one sample in a study of human T cells and chemical hapten exposure. TCRdb processed the RACE reads anew with MiXCR; each CDR3 protein has one entry. The sample lists 150,000 or so distinct CDR3 sequences, 14% seen once, with less than 2% in the top ten. This sample comprised whole blood, obtained in connection with sensitization to the hapten diphenylcyclopropenone (DPC). The receptor set was obtained from a woman in her 30s with alopecia areata. Some clones in this sample may be carry-over from other donors' samples. Each CDR3 is given with its conserved first and last residue. Each record gives: V gene, J gene, clone size, CDR3 protein. Only some rows state a clone size, as once, few, many or a class for expanded clones.

V gene: TRBV29-1
J gene: TRBJ2-2
clone size: many
CDR3 protein: CSVDPANTGELFF

V gene: TRBV3-1
J gene: TRBJ1-4
clone size: few
CDR3 protein: CASSRQSTNEKLFF

V gene: TRBV5-4
J gene: TRBJ2-3
clone size: few
CDR3 protein: CASSLRGTPPTDTQYF

V gene: TRBV9
J gene: TRBJ1-5
clone size: few
CDR3 protein: CASSVGGSQPQHF

V gene: TRBV7-9
J gene: TRBJ1-2
clone size: once
CDR3 protein: CASSRTGKGAFYGYTF

V gene: TRBV4-1
J gene: TRBJ2-1
clone size: many
CDR3 protein: CASVAGNEQFF

V gene: TRBV6-5
J gene: TRBJ2-2
clone size: many
CDR3 protein: CASSYSSAGIDTGELFF

V gene: TRBV28
J gene: TRBJ1-1
clone size: many
CDR3 protein: CASSSGQGRTEAFF

V gene: TRBV4-3
J gene: TRBJ1-4
clone size: few
CDR3 protein: CASSQDVHRGEKLFF

V gene: TRBV6-5
J gene: TRBJ2-3
clone size: -
CDR3 protein: CASSPRVGTSLQYTQYF

V gene: TRBV4-2
J gene: TRBJ1-3
clone size: -
CDR3 protein: CTSSQDRGAQLSGNTIYF

V gene: TRBV28
J gene: TRBJ1-6
clone size: -
CDR3 protein: CASSFQERGRSLNSPLHF

V gene: TRBV7-8
J gene: TRBJ2-2
clone size: few
CDR3 protein: CASSSQTGGNTGELFF

V gene: TRBV19
J gene: TRBJ2-1
clone size: few
CDR3 protein: CASSGGEIGFAGSYNEQFF

V gene: TRBV28
J gene: TRBJ2-7
clone size: few
CDR3 protein: CASQTGTYEQYF

V gene: TRBV6-5
J gene: TRBJ2-2
clone size: -
CDR3 protein: CASSYGQLPTGELFF

V gene: TRBV7-2
J gene: TRBJ1-5
clone size: -
CDR3 protein: CASTRMNQPQHF

V gene: TRBV7-9
J gene: TRBJ1-4
clone size: -
CDR3 protein: CASSQEGLQLFF

V gene: TRBV29-1
J gene: TRBJ2-5
clone size: many
CDR3 protein: CSVGDIQETQYF

V gene: TRBV20-1
J gene: TRBJ1-2
clone size: few
CDR3 protein: CSAKPPTGTAINYGYTF

V gene: TRBV18
J gene: TRBJ2-5
clone size: -
CDR3 protein: CASSQFGRGGETQYF

V gene: TRBV5-1
J gene: TRBJ2-3
clone size: few
CDR3 protein: CASSLVPGPTTDTQYF

V gene: TRBV5-1
J gene: TRBJ1-2
clone size: -
CDR3 protein: CASSKDREDGYTF

V gene: TRBV7-2
J gene: TRBJ2-6
clone size: few
CDR3 protein: CASSPPRTGVTRTNSGANVLTF

V gene: TRBV20-1
J gene: TRBJ1-5
clone size: many
CDR3 protein: CSARVRGRGGNQPQHF

V gene: TRBV4-3
J gene: TRBJ2-7
clone size: few
CDR3 protein: CASSQESTGAYEQYF

V gene: TRBV30
J gene: TRBJ2-1
clone size: -
CDR3 protein: CASSTLAGVEQFF

V gene: TRBV29-1
J gene: TRBJ2-7
clone size: few
CDR3 protein: CSVIGGVDEQYF

V gene: TRBV6-6
J gene: TRBJ1-6
clone size: -
CDR3 protein: CASSDPSTGAIQSLHF

V gene: TRBV20-1
J gene: TRBJ1-1
clone size: few
CDR3 protein: CSAPGTGYTEAFF

V gene: TRBV28
J gene: TRBJ1-1
clone size: -
CDR3 protein: CASSFYLNRAFF

V gene: TRBV12-3/TRBV12-4
J gene: TRBJ1-2
clone size: many
CDR3 protein: CASSLRPAGGYTF

V gene: TRBV7-2
J gene: TRBJ2-7
clone size: -
CDR3 protein: CASSLEGTLYEQYF

V gene: TRBV12-3/TRBV12-4
J gene: TRBJ2-2
clone size: -
CDR3 protein: CASSPQGVGAGELFF

V gene: TRBV24-1
J gene: TRBJ2-1
clone size: few
CDR3 protein: CATSPSRSGGEQFF

V gene: TRBV5-1
J gene: TRBJ1-2
clone size: -
CDR3 protein: CASSQTPGGNYGYTF

V gene: TRBV20-1
J gene: TRBJ2-1
clone size: few
CDR3 protein: CSASDPSWIRRSYNEQFF

V gene: TRBV6-2/TRBV6-3
J gene: TRBJ2-1
clone size: many
CDR3 protein: CASSADRESSYNEQFF

V gene: TRBV12-3/TRBV12-4
J gene: TRBJ2-3
clone size: few
CDR3 protein: CASSFLYTDTQYF

V gene: TRBV24-1
J gene: TRBJ2-2
clone size: -
CDR3 protein: CATREGQANTGELFF

V gene: TRBV30
J gene: TRBJ1-5
clone size: few
CDR3 protein: CAWSVMGGSFGNQPQHF

V gene: TRBV19
J gene: TRBJ2-7
clone size: few
CDR3 protein: CASSLSSSSYEQYF

V gene: TRBV28
J gene: TRBJ2-5
clone size: few
CDR3 protein: CASSSLGLPQETQYF

V gene: TRBV6-2/TRBV6-3
J gene: TRBJ2-7
clone size: -
CDR3 protein: CASSYRNSAYEQYF

V gene: TRBV9
J gene: TRBJ2-2
clone size: many
CDR3 protein: CASSVVATDGELFF

V gene: TRBV20-1
J gene: TRBJ2-3
clone size: few
CDR3 protein: CSAASRGKSTDTQYF

V gene: TRBV7-2
J gene: TRBJ2-1
clone size: -
CDR3 protein: CASSFTRDRRFF